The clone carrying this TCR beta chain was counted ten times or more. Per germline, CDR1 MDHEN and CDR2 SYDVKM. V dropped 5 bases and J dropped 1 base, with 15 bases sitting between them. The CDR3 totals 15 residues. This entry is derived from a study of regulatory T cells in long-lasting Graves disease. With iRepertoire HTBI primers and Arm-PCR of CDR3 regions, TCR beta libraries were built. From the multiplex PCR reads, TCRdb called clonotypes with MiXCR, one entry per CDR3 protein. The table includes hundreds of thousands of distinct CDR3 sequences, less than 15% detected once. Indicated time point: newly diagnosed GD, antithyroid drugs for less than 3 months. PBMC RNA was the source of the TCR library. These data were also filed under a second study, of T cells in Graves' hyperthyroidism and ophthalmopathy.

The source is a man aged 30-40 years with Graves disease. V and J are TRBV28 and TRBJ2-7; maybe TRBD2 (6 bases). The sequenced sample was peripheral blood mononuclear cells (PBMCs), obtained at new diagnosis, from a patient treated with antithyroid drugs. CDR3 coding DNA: TGTGCCAGCAGTGTCGTACTAGCTCGGTCCTACGAGCAGTACTTC. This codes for CASSVVLARSYEQYF.